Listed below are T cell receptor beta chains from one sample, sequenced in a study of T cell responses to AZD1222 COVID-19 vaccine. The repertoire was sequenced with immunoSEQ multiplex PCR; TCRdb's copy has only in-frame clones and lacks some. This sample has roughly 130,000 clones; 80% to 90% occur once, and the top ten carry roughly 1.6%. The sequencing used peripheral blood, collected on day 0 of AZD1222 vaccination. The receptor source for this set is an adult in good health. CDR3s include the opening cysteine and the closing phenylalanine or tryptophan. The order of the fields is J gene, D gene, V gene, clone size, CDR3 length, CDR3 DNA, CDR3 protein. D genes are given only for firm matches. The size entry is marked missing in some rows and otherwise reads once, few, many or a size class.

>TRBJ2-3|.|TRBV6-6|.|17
TGTGCCAGCAGTCTCACCGGACTAGAGGGGACAACAGATACGCAGTATTTT
CASSLTGLEGTTDTQYF
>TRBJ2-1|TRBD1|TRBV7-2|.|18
TGTGCCAGCAGCTCGAGAAATACAGGGGCAATGCGCGGACATGAGCAGTTCTTC
CASSSRNTGAMRGHEQFF
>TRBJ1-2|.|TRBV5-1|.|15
TGCGCCAGCAGCCCGGGGAACGGCCTTAACTATGGCTACACCTTC
CASSPGNGLNYGYTF
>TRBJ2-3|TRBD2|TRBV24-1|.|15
TGTGCCACCAGTGATTCGACTAGCGGGGGATATACGCAGTATTTT
CATSDSTSGGYTQYF
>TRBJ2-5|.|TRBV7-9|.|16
TGTGCCAGCAGCTTTTACAGTCGGGTGGGGGAAGAGACCCAGTACTTC
CASSFYSRVGEETQYF
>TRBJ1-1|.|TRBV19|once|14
TGTGCCAGTAGTGACCCGGACACCTTCACTGAAGCTTTCTTT
CASSDPDTFTEAFF
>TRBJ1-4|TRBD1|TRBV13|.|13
TGTGCCAGCAGCGCCTACGACAGGGGAAAACTGTTTTTT
CASSAYDRGKLFF
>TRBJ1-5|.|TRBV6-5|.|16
TGTGCCAGCAGTTCCCAGGACAGTGGGAGGTGGCAGCCCCAGCATTTT
CASSSQDSGRWQPQHF
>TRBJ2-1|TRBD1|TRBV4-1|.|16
TGCGCCAGCAGCCCCACCGGGACAGGGTCCTACAATGAGCAGTTCTTC
CASSPTGTGSYNEQFF
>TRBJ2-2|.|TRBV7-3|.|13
TGTGCCAGCAGCTTAGGGGGTGGCGGGGAGCTGTTTTTT
CASSLGGGGELFF
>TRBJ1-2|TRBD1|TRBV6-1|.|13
TGTGCCAGCAGGGCCGACAGGGCCAATGGCTACACCTTC
CASRADRANGYTF
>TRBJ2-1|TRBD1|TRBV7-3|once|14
TGTGCCAGCAGCTTAACCGGGACAGGGGAGGGGCACTTCTTC
CASSLTGTGEGHFF
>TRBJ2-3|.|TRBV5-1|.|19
TGCGCCAGCAGCTTGGATACCGTCTTTTTGGGGGGGCCCACAGATACGCAGTATTTT
CASSLDTVFLGGPTDTQYF
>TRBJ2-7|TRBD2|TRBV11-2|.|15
TGTGCCAGCAGCATTCGGACTAGCGGCTCCTACGAGCAGTACTTC
CASSIRTSGSYEQYF
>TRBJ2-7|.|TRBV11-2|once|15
TGTGCCAGCAGCTTAGAGGTTTTACGAGGGGCCGAGCAGTACTTC
CASSLEVLRGAEQYF
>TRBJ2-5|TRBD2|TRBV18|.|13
TGTGCCAGCTCACCACGGGGACTAGGGGCCCAGTACTTC
CASSPRGLGAQYF
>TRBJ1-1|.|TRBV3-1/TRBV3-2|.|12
TGTGCCAGCACCGGACTAAGAACTGAAGCTTTCTTT
CASTGLRTEAFF
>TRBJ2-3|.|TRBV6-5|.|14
TGTGCCAGCACTACCCCCGGGGGCACAGATACGCAGTATTTT
CASTTPGGTDTQYF
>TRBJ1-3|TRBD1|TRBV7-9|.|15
TGTGCCAGCAGCTTAAAAGCAGGGGGCGAAAACACCATATATTTT
CASSLKAGGENTIYF
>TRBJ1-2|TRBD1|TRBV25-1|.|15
TGTGCCAGCAGTAGGGGGACAGGGGGCTTTAATGGCTACACCTTC
CASSRGTGGFNGYTF